The TCR beta chain under discussion was sequenced for a study of blood T cell repertoires in COVID-19. Study at large: Acute and convalescent COVID-19 samples came from the United States, Italy and Spain.

This CDR3 has 14 residues. CDR1 MDHEN and CDR2 SYDVKM come from the germline V gene. Trimming removed 10 bases from V and 0 bases from J, with 16 bases in between. This clone appeared a few times. As processed by the authors: Estimation of nucleated cell counts was performed using reference gene primer amplification. Libraries were prepared by immunoSEQ multiplex PCR; TCRdb keeps only in-frame clonotypes and omits some of them. That table furnishes V, J and clone size, whereas the DNA furnished D and trimming. Seen here are approximately 74,000 clones, approximately 83% observed once, and the top ten hold 2.5% to 3%.

This clonotype was obtained from an elderly man with active or convalescent COVID-19. Sequenced material: peripheral blood. The chain uses TRBV28 and TRBJ2-7; D is possibly TRBD2 (5 bases). The CDR3 nucleotides are TGTGCCACTTTGGGAGCCTGGGGCTCCTACGAGCAGTACTTC. Protein sequence: CATLGAWGSYEQYF. Complete variable domain (other parts from reference TRBV28 and TRBJ2-7): DVKVTQSSRYLVKRTGEKVFLECVQDMDHENMFWYRQDPGLGLRLIYFSYDVKMKEKGDIPEGYSVSREKKERFSLILESASTNQTSMYLCATLGAWGSYEQYFGPGTRLTVT.